This TCR beta chain derives from a study of prognosis after radiotherapy for stage I lung cancer (dated by TCRdb to the early 2020s). In terms of the full investigation: Between early 2018 and 2019, around 19 stage I NSCLC patients were enrolled in Nanjing, China. Over 12 cases involved newly diagnosed primary stage I lung tumors, and roughly 5 involved oligometastatic NSCLC subsequent to surgical resection of the primary tumor. Every patient was deemed medically inoperable, approximately 12 because of comorbidities and over five because they refused surgery. The cohort comprised more than ten men and about six women with a median age of around 70 years, ranging from roughly 50 to 85 years. About 12 patients had adenocarcinoma and over five had squamous cell carcinoma as the tumor histology. SBRT was given in 3 to 5 fractions with a biologically effective dose of at least 100 Gy, using image-guided IMRT or VMAT. No patient received concurrent therapy alongside SBRT. About 20% of the 19 patients developed distant metastases after SBRT, at a median of around 7 months; the other 15 showed no significant progression. This study profiled peripheral blood TCR beta repertoires from stage I NSCLC patients before and after stereotactic body radiotherapy and linked the repertoires to distant failure. For each of the 20 or so patients, one blood sample was taken before SBRT and one after, so the study sequenced around 40 samples in total.

Relative to germline, V is 8 bases shorter and J is 7 bases shorter, with 15 bases between their ends. Measured from the cysteine to the phenylalanine, the CDR3 is 13 residues long. Only CDR3 DNA remains: 39 bases, in frame from the first base. From the germline V gene (reference sequence), CDR1 is LNHDA and CDR2 is SQIVND. What the study reported, not specific to this receptor: The study was limited by its small cohort and short follow-up, and the findings require independent validation. After SBRT, the number of unique TCR clones decreased (median around 10,000 before versus some 6,400 after; Wilcoxon paired P=0.011). No determination of tumor specificity was made for expanded TCR clones. No adjustment for multiple comparisons was applied to any of the reported P values. Post-SBRT Shannon entropy and its change from baseline were lower in patients who developed distant metastases; baseline Shannon entropy was not associated with metastases. TRBV and TRBJ usage frequencies reportedly differed by metastasis status, in two V genes at baseline and in several V and two J genes after SBRT.

Two rounds of multiplex PCR on genomic DNA were used to amplify the TCR beta CDR3 region. In the first round of PCR, primers specific to each TRBV and TRBJ gene were used, and the primer sequences are filed in Chinese patent CN105087789A. Universal primers were used in the second PCR round. The Roche High Pure PCR Template Preparation Kit was used to extract genomic DNA from frozen PBMCs. Paired-end sequencing with 151 bp reads was performed on the libraries using an Illumina HiSeq 3000. As for the authors' bioinformatics: CutAdapt was used to remove raw reads lacking the multiplex PCR primer sequences. High-quality paired reads were merged into contigs with PEAR. TRB V, D and J gene segments were assigned to each contig with MiXCR by alignment to reference sequences. CDR3 sequences were clustered by base quality and sequence similarity to remove sequencing errors. Shannon entropy normalized by the natural log of productive TCR sequence number was used as the measure of diversity. Clonality was computed as one minus the ratio of Shannon entropy to the natural log of the number of unique clonotypes. The Youden index of ROC curves was used to select progression-free survival cut-offs for repertoire metrics, and analyses were performed in R 3.5.3. Clones were called with MiXCR by TCRdb after fastp trimmed the public reads at Q25, and only in-frame beta chains were retained. Each entry is one CDR3 protein sequence, shown with its most common DNA and genes. TCRdb, not the original authors, processed these V and J calls. The sample has tens of thousands of distinct CDR3 sequences on record, 25% to 40% of them singletons. Clones ranked in the top ten supply more than 30% of the sample.

This clonotype occurred many times. It has no known antigen specificity. Base qualities were left out, and no much larger clone turns up one base away. No patient had a history of other malignancies or prior chemotherapy or radiotherapy, and all had node-negative disease on CT and PET/CT. At each of the two time points, around 5.9 milliliters of peripheral venous blood were collected into EDTA tubes. Ficoll-Paque Plus density-gradient centrifugation was used to isolate PBMCs. Right after collection, samples were kept at -80 degrees C until analysis. The chain uses TRBV19 and TRBJ1-5, with the D gene call left open. This TCR derives from a donor over 45 with non-small cell lung cancer. The sequencing used PBMCs, collected before or after stereotactic body radiation therapy (not recorded which). CDR3 region: CASRELPGQPQHF. The DNA sequence reads TGTGCCAGTCGCGAACTCCCGGGGCAGCCCCAGCATTTT.